The T cell receptor beta chain under discussion was sequenced for a study of shared clonotypes between healthy human individuals. Assay used: immunoSEQ multiplex PCR; TCRdb lists only in-frame clones, some missing. The table includes about 1 million clones, approximately 76% detected once. The ends were cut back, 5 bases at V and 7 bases at J, with 21 bases in the middle. Germline V gene sequence: CDR1 SGHAT, CDR2 FQNNGV. The CDR3 runs to 15 residues. The count of this clone is one. Source material: memory CD4+ T cells sorted from blood. Subset denoted: CD45RA-negative fraction. This sequence joins TRBV11-2 and TRBJ2-7; no clear D gene. The clonotype was recovered from a man between 18 and 29 years old in good health. CDR3 nucleotides: TGTGCCAGCAGCCTTAGTGTTGAACCCGTTAAAGAGCAGTACTTC. Amino acids: CASSLSVEPVKEQYF.